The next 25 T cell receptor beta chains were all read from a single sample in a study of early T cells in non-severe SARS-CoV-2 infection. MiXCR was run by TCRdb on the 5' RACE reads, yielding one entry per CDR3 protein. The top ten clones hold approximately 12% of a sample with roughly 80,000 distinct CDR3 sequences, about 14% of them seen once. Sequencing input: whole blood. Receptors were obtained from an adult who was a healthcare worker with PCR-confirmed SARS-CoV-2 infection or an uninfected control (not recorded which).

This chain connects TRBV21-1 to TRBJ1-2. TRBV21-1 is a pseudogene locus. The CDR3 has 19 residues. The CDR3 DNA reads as TGTGCCAGCAGCAAAGCGGGGGTTAGATCGGGGACTAAATACTATGGCTACACCTTC. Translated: CASSKAGVRSGTKYYGYTF.

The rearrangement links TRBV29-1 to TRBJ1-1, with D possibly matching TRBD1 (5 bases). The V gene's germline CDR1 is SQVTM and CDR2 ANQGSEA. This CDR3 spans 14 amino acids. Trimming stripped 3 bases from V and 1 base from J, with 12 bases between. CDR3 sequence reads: CSVEAVRGNTEAFF. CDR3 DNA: TGCAGCGTTGAGGCAGTGAGGGGGAACACTGAAGCTTTCTTT.

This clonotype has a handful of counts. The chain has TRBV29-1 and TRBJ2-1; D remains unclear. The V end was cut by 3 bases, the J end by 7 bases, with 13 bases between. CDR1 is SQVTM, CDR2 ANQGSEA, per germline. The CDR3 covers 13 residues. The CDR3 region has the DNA TGCAGCGTTGATCCGGGTGTGATGAATGAGCAGTTCTTC. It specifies CSVDPGVMNEQFF.

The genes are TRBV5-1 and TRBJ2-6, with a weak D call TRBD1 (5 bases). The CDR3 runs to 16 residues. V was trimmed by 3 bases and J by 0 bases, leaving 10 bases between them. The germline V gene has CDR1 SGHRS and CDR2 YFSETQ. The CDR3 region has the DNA TGCGCCAGCAGCTCGCAGGGTCGCTCTGGGGCCAACGTCCTGACTTTC. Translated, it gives CASSSQGRSGANVLTF.

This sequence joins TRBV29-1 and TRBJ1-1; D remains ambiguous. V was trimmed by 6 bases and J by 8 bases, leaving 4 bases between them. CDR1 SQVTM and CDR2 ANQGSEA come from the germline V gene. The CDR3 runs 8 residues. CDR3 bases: TGCAGCGTCCCCGAAGCTTTCTTT. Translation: CSVPEAFF. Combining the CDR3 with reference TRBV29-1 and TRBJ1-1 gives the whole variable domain SAVISQKPSRDICQRGTSLTIQCQVDSQVTMMFWYRQQPGQSLTLIATANQGSEATYESGFVIDKFPISRPNLTFSTLTVSNMSPEDSSIYLCSVPEAFFGQGTRLTVV.

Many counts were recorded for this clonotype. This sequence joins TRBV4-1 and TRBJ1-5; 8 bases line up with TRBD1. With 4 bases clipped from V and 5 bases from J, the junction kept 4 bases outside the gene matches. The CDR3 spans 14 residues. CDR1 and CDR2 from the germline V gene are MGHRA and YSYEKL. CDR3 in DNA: TGCGCCAGCAGCCCTGGACAGGGAGATCAGCCCCAGCATTTT. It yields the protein CASSPGQGDQPQHF.

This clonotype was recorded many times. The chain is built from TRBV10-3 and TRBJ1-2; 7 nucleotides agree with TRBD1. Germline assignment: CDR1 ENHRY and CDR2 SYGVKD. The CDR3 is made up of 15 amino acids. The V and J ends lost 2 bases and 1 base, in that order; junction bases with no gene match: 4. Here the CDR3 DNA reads TGTGCCATCAGTGAGCCCCGGGACAGTAACTATGGCTACACCTTC. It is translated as CAISEPRDSNYGYTF.

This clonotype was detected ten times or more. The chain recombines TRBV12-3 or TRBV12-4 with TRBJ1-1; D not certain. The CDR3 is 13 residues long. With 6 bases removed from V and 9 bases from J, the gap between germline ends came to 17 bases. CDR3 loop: CASRPDGVRQAFF. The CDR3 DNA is TGTGCCAGCAGGCCCGATGGCGTGCGTCAAGCTTTCTTT.

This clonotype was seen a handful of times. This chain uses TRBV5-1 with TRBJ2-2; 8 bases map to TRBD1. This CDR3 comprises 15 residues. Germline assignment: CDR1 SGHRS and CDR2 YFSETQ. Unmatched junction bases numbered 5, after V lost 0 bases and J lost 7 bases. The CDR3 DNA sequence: TGCGCCAGCAGCTTGGGACAGGGGCGTTTCGGGGAGCTGTTTTTT. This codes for CASSLGQGRFGELFF. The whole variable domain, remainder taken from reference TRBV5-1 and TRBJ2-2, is KAGVTQTPRYLIKTRGQQVTLSCSPISGHRSVSWYQQTPGQGLQFLFEYFSETQRNKGNFPGRFSGRQFSNSRSEMNVSTLELGDSALYLCASSLGQGRFGELFFGEGSRLTVL.

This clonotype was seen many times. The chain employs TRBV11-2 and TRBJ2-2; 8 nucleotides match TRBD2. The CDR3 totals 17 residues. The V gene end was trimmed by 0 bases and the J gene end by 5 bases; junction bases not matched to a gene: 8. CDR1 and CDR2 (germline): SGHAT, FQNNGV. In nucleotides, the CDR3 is TGTGCCAGCAGCTTAGATAGGAGCGGGAGAAAAACCGGGGAGCTGTTTTTT. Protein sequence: CASSLDRSGRKTGELFF.

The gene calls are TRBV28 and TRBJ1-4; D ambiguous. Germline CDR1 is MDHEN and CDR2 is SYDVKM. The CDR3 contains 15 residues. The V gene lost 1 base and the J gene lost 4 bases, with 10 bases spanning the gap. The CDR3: CASSLFVGFNEKLFF. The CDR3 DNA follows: TGTGCCAGCAGTTTATTCGTGGGTTTTAATGAAAAACTGTTTTTT.

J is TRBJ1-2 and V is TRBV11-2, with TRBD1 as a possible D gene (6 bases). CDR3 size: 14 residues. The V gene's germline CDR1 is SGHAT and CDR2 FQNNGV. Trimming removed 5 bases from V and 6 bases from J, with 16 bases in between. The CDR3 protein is CASSRLRGEDGYTF. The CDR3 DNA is TGTGCCAGCAGCCGTCTCAGGGGAGAGGATGGCTACACCTTC.

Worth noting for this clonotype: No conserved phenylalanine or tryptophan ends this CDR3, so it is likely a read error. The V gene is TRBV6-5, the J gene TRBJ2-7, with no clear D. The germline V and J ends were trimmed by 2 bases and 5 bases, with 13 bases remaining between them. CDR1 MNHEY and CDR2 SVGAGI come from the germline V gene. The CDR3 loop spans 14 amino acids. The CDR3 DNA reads TGTGCCAGCAGTTACATAACCAGGCTCCACGAGCAGTACTCC. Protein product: CASSYITRLHEQYS.

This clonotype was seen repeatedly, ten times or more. For the CDR3, the DNA is TGTGCCAGCAGCTTAAAGGGCCGCTCCTACGAGCAGTACTTC. The encoded protein is CASSLKGRSYEQYF. The chain employs TRBV7-9 and TRBJ2-7; D call uncertain. This CDR3 has 14 amino acids. The V end lost 2 bases, the J end lost 0 bases, and 8 bases lay between the germline ends. In germline, CDR1 is SEHNR, CDR2 FQNEAQ (reference sequence).

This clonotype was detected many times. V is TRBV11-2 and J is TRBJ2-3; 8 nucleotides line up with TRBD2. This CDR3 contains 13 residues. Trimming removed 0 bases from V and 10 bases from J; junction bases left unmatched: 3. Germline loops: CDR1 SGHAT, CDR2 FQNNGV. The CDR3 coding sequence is TGTGCCAGCAGCTTAGAGGGACTAGAAGCGCAGTATTTT. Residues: CASSLEGLEAQYF.

CDR3 residues: CASSYLTVTMNTEAFF. The CDR3 DNA is TGTGCCAGCAGTTACCTGACAGTAACCATGAACACTGAAGCTTTCTTT. The V and J genes are TRBV6-5 and TRBJ1-1; a weak D match, TRBD1 (5 bases). The germline CDR1 and CDR2 sequences are MNHEY and SVGAGI. This CDR3 is built from 16 residues. Trimming pared 2 bases from V and 0 bases from J, leaving 13 bases between.

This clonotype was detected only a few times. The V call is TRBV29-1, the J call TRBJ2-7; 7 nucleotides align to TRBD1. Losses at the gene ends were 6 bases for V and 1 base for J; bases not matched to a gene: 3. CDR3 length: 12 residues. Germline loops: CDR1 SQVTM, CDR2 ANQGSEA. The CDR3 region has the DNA TGCAGCGTATCACAGGGGTCCTACGAGCAGTACTTC. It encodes CSVSQGSYEQYF.

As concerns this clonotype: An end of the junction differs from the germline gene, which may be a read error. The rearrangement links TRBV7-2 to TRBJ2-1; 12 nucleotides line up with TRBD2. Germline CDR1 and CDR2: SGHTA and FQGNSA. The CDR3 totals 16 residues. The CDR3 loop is CVSSLLAGGLVDEQFF. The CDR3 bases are TGTGTCAGCAGCTTACTAGCGGGAGGCTTGGTTGATGAGCAGTTCTTC.

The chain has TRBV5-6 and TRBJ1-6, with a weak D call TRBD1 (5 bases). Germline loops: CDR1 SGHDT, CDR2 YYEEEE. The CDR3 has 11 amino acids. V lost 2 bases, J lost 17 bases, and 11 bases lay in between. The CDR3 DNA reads TGTGCCAGCAGCTTTTGGGACTCCTTCCACTTT. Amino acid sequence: CASSFWDSFHF.

In nucleotides, the CDR3 is TGTGCCAGCTCACTAACCGGGACTAGCGGGAGCGCAGAGACCCAGTACTTC. Translated, it gives CASSLTGTSGSAETQYF. V is TRBV18 and J is TRBJ2-5, with TRBD2 matching over 14 bases. CDR3 length: 17 residues. Looked up from germline, CDR1 is KGHSH and CDR2 is LQKENI. Trimming took 4 bases from V and 4 from J; bases not matched to a gene: 8. Variable domain in full (rest from reference TRBV18 and TRBJ2-5): NAGVMQNPRHLVRRRGQEARLRCSPMKGHSHVYWYRQLPEEGLKFMVYLQKENIIDESGMPKERFSAEFPKEGPSILRIQQVVRGDSAAYFCASSLTGTSGSAETQYFGPGTRLLVL.

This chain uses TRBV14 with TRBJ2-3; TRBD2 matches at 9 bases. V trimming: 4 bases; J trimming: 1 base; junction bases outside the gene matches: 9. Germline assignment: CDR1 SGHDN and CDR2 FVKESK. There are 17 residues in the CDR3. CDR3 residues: CASSLTGTSYGTDTQYF. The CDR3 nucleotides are TGTGCCAGCAGCCTTACCGGGACTAGCTACGGCACAGATACGCAGTATTTT.

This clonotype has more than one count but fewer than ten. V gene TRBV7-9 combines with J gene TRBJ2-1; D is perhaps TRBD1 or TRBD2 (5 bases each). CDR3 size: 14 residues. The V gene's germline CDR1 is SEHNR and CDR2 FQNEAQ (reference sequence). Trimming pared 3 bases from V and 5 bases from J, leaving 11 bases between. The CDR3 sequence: CASSFPGRDNEQFF. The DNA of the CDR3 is TGTGCCAGCAGCTTTCCGGGACGGGACAATGAGCAGTTCTTC.

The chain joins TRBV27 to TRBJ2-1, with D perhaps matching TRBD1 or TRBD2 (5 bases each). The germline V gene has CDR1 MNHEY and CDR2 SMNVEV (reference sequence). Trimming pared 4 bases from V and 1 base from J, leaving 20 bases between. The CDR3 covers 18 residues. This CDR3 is CASSSFYTGTPSYNEQFF. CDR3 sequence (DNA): TGTGCCAGCAGTTCTTTCTATACCGGGACCCCTTCCTACAATGAGCAGTTCTTC.

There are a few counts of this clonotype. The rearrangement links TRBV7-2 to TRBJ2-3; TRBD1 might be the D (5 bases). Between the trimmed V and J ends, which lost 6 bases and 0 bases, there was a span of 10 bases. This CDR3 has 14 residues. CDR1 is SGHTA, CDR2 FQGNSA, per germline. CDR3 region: CASSPGSSTDTQYF. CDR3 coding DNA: TGTGCCAGCAGTCCAGGGTCAAGCACAGATACGCAGTATTTT.

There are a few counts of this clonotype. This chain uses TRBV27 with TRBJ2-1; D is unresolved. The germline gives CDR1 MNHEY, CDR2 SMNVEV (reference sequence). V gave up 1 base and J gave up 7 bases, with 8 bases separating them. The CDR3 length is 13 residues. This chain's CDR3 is CASSLYRSNEQFF. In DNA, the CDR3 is TGTGCCAGCAGTTTATATCGAAGTAATGAGCAGTTCTTC.